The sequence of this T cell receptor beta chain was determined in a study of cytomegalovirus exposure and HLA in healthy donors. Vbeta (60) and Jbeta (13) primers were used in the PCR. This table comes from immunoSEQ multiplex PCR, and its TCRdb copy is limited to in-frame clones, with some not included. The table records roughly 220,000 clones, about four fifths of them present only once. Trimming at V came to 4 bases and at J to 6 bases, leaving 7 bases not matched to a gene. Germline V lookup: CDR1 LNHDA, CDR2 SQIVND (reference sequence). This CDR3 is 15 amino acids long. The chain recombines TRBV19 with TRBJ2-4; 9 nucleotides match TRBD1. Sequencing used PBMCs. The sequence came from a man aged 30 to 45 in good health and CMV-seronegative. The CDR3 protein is CASSTWGQGGNIQYF. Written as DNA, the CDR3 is TGTGCCAGTAGTACCTGGGGACAGGGAGGAAACATTCAGTACTTC.